A single sample is the source of the 10 T cell receptor beta chains below, sequenced in a study of neurological immune-mediated disorders. A single record per CDR3 protein comes from TCRdb applying MiXCR to the 5' RACE reads. The sample has approximately 65,000 distinct CDR3 sequences; 4.1% are singletons. Input material: PBMCs. The receptors were sampled from a middle-aged man with multiple sclerosis.

In this sample, this clonotype turned up many times. The rearrangement uses TRBV11-2 and TRBJ1-6; the D is unclear. The germline V gene has CDR1 SGHAT and CDR2 FQNNGV. The CDR3 extends over 13 amino acids. The V and J ends lost 4 bases and 14 bases respectively, with 15 bases between them. The CDR3 loop is CASSSTREVALHF. CDR3 bases: TGTGCCAGCAGCTCCACACGCGAGGTGGCCCTCCACTTT.

This clonotype was found many times. The chain's CDR3 is CSVAGSILGYTF. CDR3 DNA sequence: TGCAGCGTAGCCGGGAGCATTTTGGGTTACACCTTC. J is TRBJ1-2 and V is TRBV29-1; no clear D gene. Per the germline V gene, CDR1 is SQVTM and CDR2 is ANQGSEA. V was trimmed by 6 bases and J by 11 bases, leaving 19 bases between them. The CDR3 contains 12 residues.

This clonotype appeared many times. The genes are TRBV7-2 and TRBJ1-1, with D unresolved. The CDR3 contains 13 residues. V lost 3 bases and J lost 4, with 9 bases in between. Germline V lookup: CDR1 SGHTA, CDR2 FQGNSA. The CDR3 sequence is CASSFLSATEAFF. In nucleotides, the CDR3 is TGTGCCAGCAGCTTCCTGTCGGCCACTGAAGCTTTCTTT.

For this clonotype: Sequence at one end of the junction differs from germline and may be a read error. This rearrangement joins TRBV10-3 to TRBJ1-5; D possibly corresponds to TRBD1 (5 bases). The CDR3 runs to 16 residues. CDR1 is ENHRY, CDR2 SYGVKD, per germline. The CDR3 DNA reads as TGTGCCATCAGTGAGCTTCCCGGGGGAGGCAATCAGCCCCAGAATTTT. Encoded protein: CAISELPGGGNQPQNF.

This clonotype was counted ten times or more. The chain recombines TRBV5-1 with TRBJ2-2, with a possible D match to TRBD1 (6 bases). The germline V and J ends were trimmed by 4 bases and 4 bases, with 17 bases remaining between them. Germline assignment: CDR1 SGHRS and CDR2 YFSETQ. This CDR3 is built from 16 residues. The CDR3 loop reads CASSPDGQPSTGELFF. For the CDR3, the DNA is TGCGCCAGCAGCCCGGATGGACAGCCGAGCACCGGGGAGCTGTTTTTT.

The sample holds a few counts of this clonotype. This sequence joins TRBV18 and TRBJ2-3; a possible D gene is TRBD1 (6 bases). The CDR3 length is 15 residues. From germline, CDR1 is KGHSH and CDR2 LQKENI. Trimming removed 2 bases from V and 2 bases from J, with 11 bases in between. The CDR3 DNA follows: TGTGCCAGCTCACCATATTACAGGGACACAGATACGCAGTATTTT. Residues: CASSPYYRDTDTQYF.

There are many counts of this clonotype. V is TRBV20-1 and J is TRBJ1-2; 7 bases line up with TRBD1. The germline gives CDR1 DFQATT, CDR2 SNEGSKA (reference sequence). The J segment lost 1 base and the V segment lost 5 bases, leaving 7 bases of the junction unmatched. The CDR3 is made up of 14 amino acids. The CDR3 coding sequence is TGCAGTGCTCCAAGACAGGGTTTTAACTATGGCTACACCTTC. Protein product: CSAPRQGFNYGYTF.

This clonotype came up a few times. One end of the junction varies from germline; a read error may be responsible. The V and J genes are TRBV5-1 and TRBJ1-2, with 12 bases that match TRBD1. The CDR3 is 17 residues long. Per the germline V gene, CDR1 is SGHRS and CDR2 is YFSETQ. The CDR3 bases are TGCACCAGCAGCCTCCCCGGGACAGGGGGCAGAAGCTATGGCTACACCTTC. Translation gives CTSSLPGTGGRSYGYTF.

The chain recombines TRBV7-2 with TRBJ2-7; the match to TRBD2 covers 8 bases. V shed 2 bases, J shed 1 base, and the junction held 4 bases outside the gene matches. This CDR3 spans 15 amino acids. The germline V gene has CDR1 SGHTA and CDR2 FQGNSA. The CDR3 protein is CASSLSAGGSYEQYF. For the CDR3, the DNA is TGTGCCAGCAGCTTATCGGCGGGGGGATCCTACGAGCAGTACTTC.

This clonotype appeared many times. The chain has TRBV6-5 and TRBJ2-7, with 7 bases aligning to TRBD1. CDR1 MNHEY and CDR2 SVGAGI come from the germline V gene. There are 13 residues in the CDR3. V was pared by 2 bases and J by 6 bases, with 4 bases of the junction left unmatched. The CDR3 DNA is TGTGCCAGCAGTTACGACAGGGTATCCGAGCAGTACGTC. Translation gives CASSYDRVSEQYV.